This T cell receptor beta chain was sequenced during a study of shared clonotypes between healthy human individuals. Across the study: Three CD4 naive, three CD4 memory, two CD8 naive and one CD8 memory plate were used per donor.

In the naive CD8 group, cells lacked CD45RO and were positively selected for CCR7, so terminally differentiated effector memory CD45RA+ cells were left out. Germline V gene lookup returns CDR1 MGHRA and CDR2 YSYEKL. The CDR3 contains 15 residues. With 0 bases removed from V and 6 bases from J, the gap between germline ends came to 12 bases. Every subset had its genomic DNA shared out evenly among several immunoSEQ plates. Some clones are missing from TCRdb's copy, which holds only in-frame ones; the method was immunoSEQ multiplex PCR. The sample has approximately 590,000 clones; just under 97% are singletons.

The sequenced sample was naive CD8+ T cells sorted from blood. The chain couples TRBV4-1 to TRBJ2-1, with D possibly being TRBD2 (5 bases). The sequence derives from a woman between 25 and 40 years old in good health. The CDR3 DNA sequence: TGCGCCAGCAGCCAAGACCGCCTAGCCGTCAATGAGCAGTTCTTC. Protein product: CASSQDRLAVNEQFF.